This record looks at one TCR beta chain sequence and its context. This sample was taken from a study of shared clonotypes between healthy human individuals. Background on the study: Each donor's CD4 naive and CD4 memory cells filled three plates apiece, CD8 naive two, and CD8 memory one.

Samples underwent the assay at deep level. Authors' processing steps: Junction-only sequences without quality scores were provided by ImmunoSEQ, so filtering was different. Measured with immunoSEQ multiplex PCR; TCRdb has only the in-frame clones, and not every one. The V and J calls and clone size are taken from that table; D and trimming were inferred from the DNA. This table holds over a million clones, roughly 96% found once. Germline CDR1 reads MRHNA; CDR2 reads SNTAGT. The CDR3 is 12 residues long. A CD45RA-negative memory subset and a CD45RA+ naive subset were separated from the CD4+ cells. The chain recombines TRBV6-4 with TRBJ2-1, with D unresolved. What was sequenced was naive CD4+ T cells sorted from blood. This sample's subset: CD45RA+ positively selected. The source is a man between 25 and 39 years old in good health. CDR3 DNA: TGTCTAGACTCTTTCTCCTACAATGAGCAGTTCTTC. Translating it yields CLDSFSYNEQFF.